The T cell receptor beta chain under discussion was sequenced for a study of blood T cell repertoires in COVID-19. On the study more broadly: From the United States, Italy and Spain came samples of acute and convalescent COVID-19. Sources were T cells, B-cell-depleted T cells, or PBMCs; the material itself was cDNA or gDNA.

Residents of over 20 US areas, aged about 18 to 89 years, made up the participants. A COVID-19 case had been met by exposed participants during the 2 weeks before study entry. The length of the CDR3 is 14 residues. Germline lookup yields CDR1 MNHEY and CDR2 SMNVEV (reference sequence). Trimming cost V 5 bases and J 6 bases; bases outside gene matches: 3. Using immunoSEQ multiplex PCR, the repertoire was profiled, and TCRdb retains in-frame clones only, with some absent. The sample yields some 300,000 clones, roughly nine tenths seen once. This clone has a handful of counts. This chain uses TRBV27 with TRBJ2-1, with 11 positions matching TRBD2. Sequenced sample: PBMCs or T cells enriched from blood (not recorded which). The sequence came from a woman aged 45-65 years who had been exposed to COVID-19. CDR3: CASSLAGGVNEQFF. CDR3 sequence (DNA): TGTGCCAGCAGTCTAGCGGGGGGAGTCAATGAGCAGTTCTTC.